The T cell receptor beta chain under discussion was sequenced for a study of T-cell reconstitution after alpha-beta-depleted transplantation in children. A library of TCRbeta sequences, prepared with unique molecular identifiers, was generated. From the PCR reads, TCRdb called clonotypes with MiXCR, one entry per CDR3 protein. The sample has about 400,000 distinct CDR3 sequences, around 21% seen once. Trimming stripped 3 bases from V and 4 bases from J, with 12 bases between. The CDR3 loop spans 14 amino acids. The sequenced sample was PBMCs from the stem cell graft donor, obtained from the stem cell graft. The chain carries TRBV12-3 or TRBV12-4 and TRBJ1-2; possible D gene TRBD1, 5 bases. The receptor was derived from a human donor who donated a stem cell graft to a child with acute myeloid leukemia. CDR3 region: CASSLVAGSYGYTF. The CDR3 DNA reads as TGTGCCAGCAGTTTGGTGGCAGGGAGCTATGGCTACACCTTC.